This T cell receptor beta chain came from a study of cytomegalovirus exposure and HLA in healthy donors. Study-level information: HLA-typed donors were the source of around 80 million unique TCRs, which an early data release held.

CDR1 and CDR2 (germline): SGHRS, YFSETQ. Trimming left V 3 bases short and J 1 base short, with 13 bases between. The CDR3 is made up of 16 amino acids. Of note for this clone: Its target is not known.

Primers for the PCR totalled 60 Vbeta and 13 Jbeta. In the study's own analysis: A follow-up analysis tallied tens of millions of unique TCR beta chains, about 11 million shared. The protocol was immunoSEQ multiplex PCR, while the TCRdb copy is restricted to in-frame clones and leaves out a portion. That table supplies the V and J calls and clone size; D and trimming were determined from the DNA. The sample includes about 150,000 clones, 73% of them seen just once. Findings of the study overall: Sequencing likely caused a cluster of highly shared sequence variants. Researchers reported in a later analysis that a missense DCLRE1C variant was tied to TCR beta V- and J-gene trimming.

This TCR derives from a woman aged 18-30 years in good health and CMV-seropositive. The material sequenced was PBMCs. The rearrangement links TRBV5-1 to TRBJ2-2; maybe TRBD2 (5 bases). The CDR3 spells CASSYGVGRNTGELFF. As DNA, the CDR3 is TGCGCCAGCAGCTACGGGGTTGGCCGGAACACCGGGGAGCTGTTTTTT.